This T cell receptor (beta chain) was observed in a study of human T cells and chemical hapten exposure. Whole-study findings and limits: After DPC sensitization, TCRs above 1 in 1000 frequency showed no change. Donors had alopecia, so their immune response may differ from healthy people's.

This clonotype has a count of ten or more. Its antigen is unidentified. The time point was: patch test 3, about 24 weeks after DPC sensitization. Documented treatment: therapeutic diphenylcyclopropenone sensitization with weekly scalp DPC. Total RNA was extracted from unfractionated whole blood. From the RACE reads, TCRdb called clonotypes with MiXCR, one entry per CDR3 protein. The sample includes roughly 40,000 distinct CDR3 sequences, more than 9.5% seen only once; the top ten take about 2.3%. V shed 7 bases and J shed 0 bases, with 10 bases lying between them. The CDR3 runs to 13 residues. From germline, CDR1 is SQVTM and CDR2 ANQGSEA.

This receptor was taken from a woman aged 35 to 49 with alopecia areata. Some clones in this sample may be carry-over from other donors' samples. The source material was whole blood, sampled in connection with sensitization to the hapten diphenylcyclopropenone (DPC). The chain carries TRBV29-1 and TRBJ1-3, with unresolved D. CDR3 protein: CSGLGFSGNTIYF. The CDR3 coding sequence is TGCAGCGGACTAGGATTCTCTGGAAACACCATATATTTT.